The 21 T cell receptor beta chains below come from one sample, sequenced in a study of Graves' ophthalmopathy and Graves' hyperthyroidism (dated by TCRdb to the late 2010s). The run used an Illumina HiSeq 2000. For repertoire sequencing, TCR beta CDR3 regions were amplified from RNA transcripts. The first round was an RT-PCR using HTBI primers with the Qiagen OneStep RT-PCR kit, and this first round was followed by a second-round multiplex PCR, then size selection and purification. TCRdb cleaned the public reads at Q25 with fastp, built clones with MiXCR and kept in-frame beta chains. Rows matching on CDR3 protein sequence are summarized as one entry with the most common DNA and genes. The sample data list about 700,000 distinct CDR3 sequences, and roughly two fifths of these were observed just once. The biggest ten clones account for about 3.3% of the sample. What was sequenced was peripheral blood. The receptors were gathered from an adult man with Graves' ophthalmopathy.

This clonotype was counted only a few times. The chain joins TRBV3-1 to TRBJ2-2, with no clear D. CDR1 is LGHDT and CDR2 is YNNKEL in the germline V gene (reference sequence). The V gene lost 1 base and the J gene lost 7 bases, with 7 bases spanning the gap. This CDR3 region has 13 residues. The chain's CDR3 is CASSQVLYGELFF. The CDR3 DNA follows: TGTGCCAGCAGCCAAGTACTGTACGGGGAGCTGTTTTTT.

This clonotype was seen ten or more times. This rearrangement joins TRBV29-1 to TRBJ2-7; maybe TRBD2 (6 bases). Germline CDR1 SQVTM, CDR2 ANQGSEA. Trimming took off 2 bases at V and 0 bases at J, with 8 bases between the two ends. CDR3 length: 13 amino acids. The CDR3 sequence: CSVESSDSYEQYF. The CDR3 nucleotides are TGCAGCGTTGAATCTAGCGACTCCTACGAGCAGTACTTC.

This rearrangement joins TRBV2 to TRBJ2-3; 9 nucleotides line up with TRBD2. This CDR3 comprises 15 residues. Germline V gene sequence: CDR1 SNHLY, CDR2 FYNNEI. The trim removed 7 bases at V and 2 bases at J, leaving 7 bases unmatched. CDR3: CASKSREGITDTQYF. CDR3 nucleotides: TGTGCCAGCAAGTCGCGGGAGGGAATCACAGATACGCAGTATTTT.

The J gene is TRBJ1-5, the V gene TRBV2; the match to TRBD1 covers 10 bases. Germline CDR1 and CDR2: SNHLY and FYNNEI. The junction had 5 bases not matched to a gene; V was cut back by 8 bases and J by 7 bases. This CDR3 has 13 residues. The CDR3 nucleotides are TGTGCCAGCTATCGGACAGGGGGACAGCCCCAGCATTTT. It specifies CASYRTGGQPQHF. Together with reference TRBV2 and TRBJ1-5, the CDR3 gives the full variable domain: EPEVTQTPSHQVTQMGQEVILRCVPISNHLYFYWYRQILGQKVEFLVSFYNNEISEKSEIFDDQFSVERPDGSNFTLKIRSTKLEDSAMYFCASYRTGGQPQHFGDGTRLSIL.

As to this clonotype: A much bigger clone sits one base away, suggesting this may be a read error. The missing conserved phenylalanine or tryptophan at the end of this CDR3 makes a read error likely. The chain recombines TRBV9 with TRBJ1-2; possible D gene TRBD1, 5 bases. The CDR3 extends over 14 amino acids. Germline CDR1 SGDLS, CDR2 YYNGEE. Trimming cost V 4 bases and J 6 bases, with 16 bases left between them. CDR3 coding DNA: TGTGCCAGCAGCCCGGTGGGACCCCAGAATGGCTACACCCTC. It encodes CASSPVGPQNGYTL.

The chain recombines TRBV7-6 with TRBJ2-5; D is perhaps TRBD2 (6 bases). Trimming left V 2 bases short and J 2 bases short, with 9 bases between. The CDR3 covers 14 residues. In germline, CDR1 is SGHVS, CDR2 FNYEAQ. Written as DNA, the CDR3 is TGTGCCAGCAGCTTACGGGGGTTTCAAGAGACCCAGTACTTC. The encoded protein is CASSLRGFQETQYF. The complete variable domain, with remaining parts taken from reference TRBV7-6 and TRBJ2-5, reads GAGVSQSPRYKVTKRGQDVALRCDPISGHVSLYWYRQALGQGPEFLTYFNYEAQQDKSGLPNDRFSAERPEGSISTLTIQRTEQRDSAMYRCASSLRGFQETQYFGPGTRLLVL.

J is TRBJ2-3 and V is TRBV7-3, with D unclear. V lost 2 bases to trimming and J lost 4 bases, with 13 bases between them. Germline V gene lookup returns CDR1 SGHTA and CDR2 FQGTGA. The CDR3 runs 15 residues. CDR3 sequence: CASSLSWSSADTQYF. The DNA of the CDR3 is TGTGCCAGCAGCTTATCTTGGTCGAGCGCAGATACGCAGTATTTT.

This clonotype came up a few times. This sequence joins TRBV4-2 and TRBJ2-7, with a weak D call TRBD2 (6 bases). Trimming cost V 4 bases and J 3 bases, with 16 bases left between them. This CDR3 has 15 residues. From germline, CDR1 is LGHNA and CDR2 YNFKEQ. Written as DNA, the CDR3 is TGTGCCAGCAGCCCCACGCGGGGCAGATACTACGAGCAGTACTTC. This encodes CASSPTRGRYYEQYF.

A few counts support this clonotype. This CDR3 reads CSVPWGGRGYGYTF. Here the CDR3 DNA reads TGCAGCGTCCCCTGGGGGGGGCGCGGCTATGGCTACACCTTC. The rearrangement links TRBV29-1 to TRBJ1-2; D is perhaps TRBD1 (6 bases). Trimming stripped 6 bases from V and 4 bases from J, with 18 bases between. The CDR3 length is 14 residues. Germline-derived CDR1 and CDR2 are SQVTM and ANQGSEA. Filled out from reference TRBV29-1 and TRBJ1-2, the complete variable domain reads SAVISQKPSRDICQRGTSLTIQCQVDSQVTMMFWYRQQPGQSLTLIATANQGSEATYESGFVIDKFPISRPNLTFSTLTVSNMSPEDSSIYLCSVPWGGRGYGYTFGSGTRLTVV.

In the case of this clonotype: This clone may be a read error of a much larger clone one base away. The gene calls are TRBV29-1 and TRBJ2-5; 7 nucleotides line up with TRBD1. Near its end, the DNA agrees better with TRBJ2-7, so the J call may be wrong. The CDR3 runs to 14 residues. From germline, CDR1 is SQVTM and CDR2 ANQGSEA. The CDR3, as DNA: TGCAGCGTCGGATACAGGGGTATCGCCTACGAGCAGTACTTC. Amino acids: CSVGYRGIAYEQYF.

V usage is TRBV20-1 and J usage is TRBJ2-3; 7 nucleotides line up with TRBD1. The CDR3 loop spans 14 amino acids. CDR1 and CDR2 (germline): DFQATT, SNEGSKA (reference sequence). V shed 3 bases and J 7 bases; nucleotides not matched to a gene: 10. The CDR3 sequence: CSASPPRTGYTQYF. The CDR3 bases are TGCAGTGCTAGTCCACCCCGGACAGGATATACGCAGTATTTT.

Regarding this clonotype: The CDR3 does not end in the conserved phenylalanine or tryptophan, so this is likely a read error. The chain couples TRBV5-1 to TRBJ2-5; the D gene is possibly TRBD1 (5 bases). Trimming removed 0 bases at V and 5 bases at J, with 8 bases between. Germline values: CDR1 SGHRS, CDR2 YFSETQ. The CDR3 runs 13 residues. CDR3 sequence: CASSLGWGETQYV. The CDR3 nucleotides read TGCGCCAGCAGCTTGGGGTGGGGCGAGACCCAGTACGTC.

This clonotype has at least ten counts. This sequence joins TRBV7-2 and TRBJ1-2; a weak D match, TRBD1 (6 bases). The CDR3 length is 17 residues. Trimming pared 5 bases from V and 6 bases from J, leaving 25 bases between. Germline CDR1 SGHTA, CDR2 FQGNSA. The CDR3 is CASSLPEDSLTMDGYTF. DNA of the CDR3: TGTGCCAGCAGCCTCCCCGAGGACAGCCTCACTATGGATGGCTACACCTTC. Looking up the rest from reference TRBV7-2 and TRBJ1-2 gives the full variable domain: GAGVSQSPSNKVTEKGKDVELRCDPISGHTALYWYRQSLGQGLEFLIYFQGNSAPDKSGLPSDRFSAERTGGSVSTLTIQRTQQEDSAVYLCASSLPEDSLTMDGYTFGSGTRLTVV.

This clonotype occurred many times. This chain connects TRBV14 to TRBJ1-1; TRBD1 might be the D (5 bases). V was pared by 1 base and J by 4 bases, with 13 bases between. The CDR3 runs 15 residues. Per the germline V gene, CDR1 is SGHDN and CDR2 is FVKESK. CDR3 coding DNA: TGTGCCAGCAGCCAAGGAGGGACCCGGAGCACTGAAGCTTTCTTT. Its protein is CASSQGGTRSTEAFF.

The rearrangement links TRBV29-1 to TRBJ1-2; TRBD1 might be the D (5 bases). The germline V gene has CDR1 SQVTM and CDR2 ANQGSEA. Trimming shortened V by 8 bases and J by 5 bases, and 12 bases separated the two germline ends. The CDR3 totals 11 residues. DNA for the CDR3: TGCAGCTCCGATCAGGGATATGGCTACACCTTC. Its protein is CSSDQGYGYTF.

The count of this clonotype is one. The V and J genes are TRBV7-8 and TRBJ2-5, with no clear D. Germline V gene lookup returns CDR1 SGHVS and CDR2 FQNEAQ. CDR3 size: 14 residues. V was cut by 6 bases and J by 5 bases, with 16 bases left in between. The CDR3 region is CASSAAYPVETQYF. For the CDR3, the DNA is TGTGCCAGCAGTGCAGCTTACCCGGTGGAGACCCAGTACTTC.

This chain connects TRBV25-1 to TRBJ2-7; 10 positions match TRBD1. Germline values: CDR1 MGHDK, CDR2 SYGVNS. J gave up 2 bases and V 11 bases, and 9 bases lay outside the gene matches. This CDR3 has 14 residues. CDR3 DNA: TGTGCCTGGAGTCCGGGACAGGGGACCTACGAGCAGTACTTC. It yields the protein CAWSPGQGTYEQYF.

The chain joins TRBV11-2 to TRBJ2-7, with a weak D call TRBD2 (6 bases). Per germline, CDR1 SGHAT and CDR2 FQNNGV. This CDR3 spans 17 amino acids. The V end lost 5 bases, the J end lost 4 bases, and 24 bases lay between the germline ends. The CDR3 is CASSVEDLPGTLYEQYF. The CDR3 bases are TGTGCCAGCAGCGTTGAGGATCTACCGGGGACTCTGTACGAGCAGTACTTC.

The rearrangement uses TRBV7-2 and TRBJ1-1; perhaps TRBD1 as D (6 bases). The germline V gene encodes CDR1 SGHTA and CDR2 FQGNSA. The CDR3 is 18 amino acids. Trimming cost V 5 bases and J 4 bases, with 26 bases left between them. CDR3 sequence (DNA): TGTGCCAGCAGCCCCCTATCGGGGGGGCGGGCGGGCGGCACTGAAGCTTTCTTT. This translates into CASSPLSGGRAGGTEAFF. Full variable domain (rest looked up from reference TRBV7-2 and TRBJ1-1): GAGVSQSPSNKVTEKGKDVELRCDPISGHTALYWYRQSLGQGLEFLIYFQGNSAPDKSGLPSDRFSAERTGGSVSTLTIQRTQQEDSAVYLCASSPLSGGRAGGTEAFFGQGTRLTVV.

J is TRBJ1-5 and V is TRBV29-1; a possible D gene is TRBD1 (5 bases). V shed 4 bases and J shed 11 bases, with 15 bases lying between them. The CDR3 is 12 amino acids. CDR1 is SQVTM, CDR2 ANQGSEA, per germline. The CDR3 loop reads CSVGGGQETQHF. As DNA, the CDR3 is TGCAGCGTTGGGGGAGGACAAGAGACCCAGCATTTT.

As to this clonotype: A junction end diverges from the germline sequence, so it may reflect a read error. CDR3 nucleotide sequence: TGTGCCACCAGTTACGGGGGGAACTATGGCTACACGTTC. Protein: CATSYGGNYGYTF. V usage is TRBV24-1 and J usage is TRBJ1-2; a weak D match, TRBD1 (5 bases). CDR3 length equals 13 residues. CDR1 is KGHDR and CDR2 is SFDVKD in the germline V gene.